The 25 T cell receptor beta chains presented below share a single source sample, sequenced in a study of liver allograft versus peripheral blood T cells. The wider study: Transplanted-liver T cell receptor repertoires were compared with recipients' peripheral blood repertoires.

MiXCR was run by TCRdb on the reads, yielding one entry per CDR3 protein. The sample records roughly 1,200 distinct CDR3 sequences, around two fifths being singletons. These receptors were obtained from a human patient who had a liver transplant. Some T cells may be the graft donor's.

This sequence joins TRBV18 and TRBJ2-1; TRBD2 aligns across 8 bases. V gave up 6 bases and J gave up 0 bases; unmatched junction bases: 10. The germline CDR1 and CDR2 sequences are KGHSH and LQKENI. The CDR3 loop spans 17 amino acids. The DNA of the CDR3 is TGTGCCAGCTCGCCGGGGGGGGGACTGAGCTCCTACAATGAGCAGTTCTTC. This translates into CASSPGGGLSSYNEQFF. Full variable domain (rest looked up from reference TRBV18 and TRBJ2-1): NAGVMQNPRHLVRRRGQEARLRCSPMKGHSHVYWYRQLPEEGLKFMVYLQKENIIDESGMPKERFSAEFPKEGPSILRIQQVVRGDSAAYFCASSPGGGLSSYNEQFFGPGTRLTVL.

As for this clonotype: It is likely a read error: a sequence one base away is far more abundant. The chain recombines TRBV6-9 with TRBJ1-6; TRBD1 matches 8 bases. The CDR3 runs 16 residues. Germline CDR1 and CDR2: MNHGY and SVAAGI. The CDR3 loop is CASTRDRGRYNSHLHF. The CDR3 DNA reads TGTGCCAGCACTCGCGACAGGGGTCGATATAATTCACACCTCCACTTT.

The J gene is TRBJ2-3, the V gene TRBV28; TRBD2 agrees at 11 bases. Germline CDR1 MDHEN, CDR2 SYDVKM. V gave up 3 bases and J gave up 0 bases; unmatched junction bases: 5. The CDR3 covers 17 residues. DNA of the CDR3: TGTGCCAGCAGTTTGATCCGACTAGCGGGAAGCACAGATACGCAGTATTTT. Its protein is CASSLIRLAGSTDTQYF. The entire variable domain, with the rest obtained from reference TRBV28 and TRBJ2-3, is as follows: DVKVTQSSRYLVKRTGEKVFLECVQDMDHENMFWYRQDPGLGLRLIYFSYDVKMKEKGDIPEGYSVSREKKERFSLILESASTNQTSMYLCASSLIRLAGSTDTQYFGPGTRLTVL.

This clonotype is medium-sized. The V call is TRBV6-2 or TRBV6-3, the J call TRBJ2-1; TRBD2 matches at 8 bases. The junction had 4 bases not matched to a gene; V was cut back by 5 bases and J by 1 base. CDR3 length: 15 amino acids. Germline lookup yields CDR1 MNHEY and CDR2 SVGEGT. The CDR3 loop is CASSHGGGSYNEQFF. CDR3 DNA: TGTGCCAGCAGTCACGGGGGGGGTTCCTACAATGAGCAGTTCTTC.

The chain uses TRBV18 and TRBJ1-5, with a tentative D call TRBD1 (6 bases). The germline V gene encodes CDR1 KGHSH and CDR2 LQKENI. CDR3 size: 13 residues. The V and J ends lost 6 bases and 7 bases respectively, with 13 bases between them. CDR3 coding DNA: TGTGCCAGCTCGGACGACAGGACGCAGCCCCAGCATTTT. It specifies CASSDDRTQPQHF.

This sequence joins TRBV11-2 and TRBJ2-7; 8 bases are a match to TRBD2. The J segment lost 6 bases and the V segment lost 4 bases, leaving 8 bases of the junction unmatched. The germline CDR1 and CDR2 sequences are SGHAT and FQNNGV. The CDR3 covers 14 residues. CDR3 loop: CASSSSGGEIEQYF. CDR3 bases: TGTGCCAGCAGCTCCTCGGGAGGGGAGATCGAGCAGTACTTC.

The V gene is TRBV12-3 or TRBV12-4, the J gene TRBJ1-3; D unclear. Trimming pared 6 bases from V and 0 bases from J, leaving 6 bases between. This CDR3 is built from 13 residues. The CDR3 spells CASRLSSGNTIYF. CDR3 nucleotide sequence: TGTGCCAGCAGACTGAGCTCTGGAAACACCATATATTTT.

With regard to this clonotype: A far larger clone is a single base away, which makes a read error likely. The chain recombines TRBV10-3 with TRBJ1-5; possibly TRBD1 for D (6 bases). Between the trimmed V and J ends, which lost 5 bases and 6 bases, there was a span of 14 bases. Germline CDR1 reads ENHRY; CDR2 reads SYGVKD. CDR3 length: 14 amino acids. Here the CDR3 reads CAISYGGQSQPQHF. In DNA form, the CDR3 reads TGTGCCATCAGTTACGGGGGGCAGAGTCAGCCCCAGCATTTT.

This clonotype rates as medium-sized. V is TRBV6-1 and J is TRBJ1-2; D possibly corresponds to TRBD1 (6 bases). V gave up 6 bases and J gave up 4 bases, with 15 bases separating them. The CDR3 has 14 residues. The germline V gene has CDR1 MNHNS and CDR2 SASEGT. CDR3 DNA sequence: TGTGCCAGCAGCATGGCAGGGGCCGGCTATGGCTACACCTTC. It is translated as CASSMAGAGYGYTF.

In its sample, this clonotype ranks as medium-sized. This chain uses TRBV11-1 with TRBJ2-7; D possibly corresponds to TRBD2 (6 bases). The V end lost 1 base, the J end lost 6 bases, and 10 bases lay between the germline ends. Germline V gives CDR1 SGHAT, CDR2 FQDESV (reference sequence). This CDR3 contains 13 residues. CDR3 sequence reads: CASSLVGGVEQYF. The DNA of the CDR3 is TGTGCCAGCAGCTTAGTCGGCGGGGTCGAGCAGTACTTC. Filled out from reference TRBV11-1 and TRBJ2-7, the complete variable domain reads EAEVAQSPRYKITEKSQAVAFWCDPISGHATLYWYRQILGQGPELLVQFQDESVVDDSQLPKDRFSAERLKGVDSTLKIQPAELGDSAMYLCASSLVGGVEQYFGPGTRLTVT.

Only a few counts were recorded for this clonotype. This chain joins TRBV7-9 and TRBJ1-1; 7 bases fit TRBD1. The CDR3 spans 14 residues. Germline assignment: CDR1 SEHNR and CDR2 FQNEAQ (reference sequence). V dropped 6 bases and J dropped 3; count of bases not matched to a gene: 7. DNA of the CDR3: TGTGCCAGCAGGACGACAGGGCGGGACACTGAAGCTTTCTTT. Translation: CASRTTGRDTEAFF. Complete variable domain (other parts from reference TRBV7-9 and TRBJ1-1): DTGVSQNPRHKITKRGQNVTFRCDPISEHNRLYWYRQTLGQGPEFLTYFQNEAQLEKSRLLSDRFSAERPKGSFSTLEIQRTEQGDSAMYLCASRTTGRDTEAFFGQGTRLTVV.

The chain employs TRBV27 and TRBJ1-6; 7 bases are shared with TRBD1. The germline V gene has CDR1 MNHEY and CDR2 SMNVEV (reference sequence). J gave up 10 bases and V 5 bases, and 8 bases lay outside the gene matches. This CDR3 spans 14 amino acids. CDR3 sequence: CASSKGDRSSPLHF. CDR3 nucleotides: TGTGCCAGCAGTAAAGGGGACAGAAGCTCACCCCTCCACTTT.

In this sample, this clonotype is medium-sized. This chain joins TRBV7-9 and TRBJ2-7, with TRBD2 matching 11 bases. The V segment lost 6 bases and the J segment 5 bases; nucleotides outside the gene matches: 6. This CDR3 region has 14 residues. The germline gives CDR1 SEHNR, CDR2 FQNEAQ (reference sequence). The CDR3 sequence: CASSLAGGYHEQYF. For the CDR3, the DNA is TGTGCCAGCAGTCTAGCGGGAGGATACCACGAGCAGTACTTC.

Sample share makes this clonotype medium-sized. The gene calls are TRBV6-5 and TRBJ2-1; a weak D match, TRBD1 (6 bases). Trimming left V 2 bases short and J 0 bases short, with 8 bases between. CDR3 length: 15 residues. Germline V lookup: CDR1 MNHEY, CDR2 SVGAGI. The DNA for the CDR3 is TGTGCCAGCAGTTACGGGGACAACTCCTACAATGAGCAGTTCTTC. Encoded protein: CASSYGDNSYNEQFF.

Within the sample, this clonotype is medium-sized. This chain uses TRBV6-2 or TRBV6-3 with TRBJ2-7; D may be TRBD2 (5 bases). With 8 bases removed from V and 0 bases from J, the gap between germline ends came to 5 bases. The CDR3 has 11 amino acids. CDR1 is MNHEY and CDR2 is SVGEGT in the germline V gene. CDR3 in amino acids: CASRDSYEQYF. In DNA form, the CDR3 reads TGTGCCAGCCGGGACTCCTACGAGCAGTACTTC.

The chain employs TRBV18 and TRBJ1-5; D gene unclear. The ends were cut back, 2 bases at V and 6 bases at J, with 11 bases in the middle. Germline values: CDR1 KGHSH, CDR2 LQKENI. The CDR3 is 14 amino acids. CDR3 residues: CASSPSPVGQPQHF. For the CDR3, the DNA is TGTGCCAGCTCACCAAGTCCTGTGGGTCAGCCCCAGCATTTT.

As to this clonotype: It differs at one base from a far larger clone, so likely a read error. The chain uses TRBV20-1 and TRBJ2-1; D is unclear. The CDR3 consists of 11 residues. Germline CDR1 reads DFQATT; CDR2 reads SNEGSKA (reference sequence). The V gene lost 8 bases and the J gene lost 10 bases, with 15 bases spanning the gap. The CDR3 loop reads CSPDGSYEQFF. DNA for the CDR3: TGCAGTCCGGACGGATCCTACGAGCAGTTCTTC.

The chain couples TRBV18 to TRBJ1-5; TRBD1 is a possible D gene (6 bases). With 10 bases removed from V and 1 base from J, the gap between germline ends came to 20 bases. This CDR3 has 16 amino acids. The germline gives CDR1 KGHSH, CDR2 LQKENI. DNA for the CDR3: TGTGCCATAACCAGGGGCGGAATAAAGAGCAATCAGCCCCAGCATTTT. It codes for CAITRGGIKSNQPQHF.

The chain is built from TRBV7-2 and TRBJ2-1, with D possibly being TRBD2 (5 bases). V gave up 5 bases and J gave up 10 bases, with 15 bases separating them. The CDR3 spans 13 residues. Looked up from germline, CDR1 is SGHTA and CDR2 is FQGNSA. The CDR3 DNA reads TGTGCCAGCAGCCGCCAACTAGTTGGGGAGCAGTTCTTC. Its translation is CASSRQLVGEQFF.

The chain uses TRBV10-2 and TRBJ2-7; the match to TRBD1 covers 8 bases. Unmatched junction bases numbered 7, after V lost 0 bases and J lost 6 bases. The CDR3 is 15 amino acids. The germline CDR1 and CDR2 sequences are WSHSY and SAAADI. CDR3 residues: CASSESWQGAREQYF. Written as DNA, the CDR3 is TGCGCCAGCAGTGAGTCGTGGCAGGGGGCCCGCGAGCAGTACTTC.

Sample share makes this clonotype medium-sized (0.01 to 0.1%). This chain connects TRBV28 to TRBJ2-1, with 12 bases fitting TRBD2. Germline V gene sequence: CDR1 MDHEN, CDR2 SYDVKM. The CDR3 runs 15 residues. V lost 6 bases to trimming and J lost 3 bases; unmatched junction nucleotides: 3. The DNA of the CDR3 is TGTGCCAGCAGGCCACTAGCGGGAGGCTACAATGAGCAGTTCTTC. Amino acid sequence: CASRPLAGGYNEQFF. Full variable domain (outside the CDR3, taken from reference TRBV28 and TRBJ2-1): DVKVTQSSRYLVKRTGEKVFLECVQDMDHENMFWYRQDPGLGLRLIYFSYDVKMKEKGDIPEGYSVSREKKERFSLILESASTNQTSMYLCASRPLAGGYNEQFFGPGTRLTVL.

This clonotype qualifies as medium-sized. This chain's CDR3 is CASSLLWVGIGRDNTYGYTF. The CDR3 DNA is TGTGCCAGCAGTTTATTATGGGTTGGGATTGGCAGGGATAATACCTATGGCTACACCTTC. V is TRBV28 and J is TRBJ1-2, with D possibly TRBD1 on 5 matching bases. V was pared by 1 base and J by 4 bases, with 28 bases between. The CDR3 runs 20 residues. Germline CDR1 reads MDHEN; CDR2 reads SYDVKM.

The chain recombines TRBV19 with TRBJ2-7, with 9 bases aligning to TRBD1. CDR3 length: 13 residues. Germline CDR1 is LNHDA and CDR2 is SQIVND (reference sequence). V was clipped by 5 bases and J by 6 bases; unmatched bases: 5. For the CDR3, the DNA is TGTGCCAGTAGTGCGGGACAGGGCTTCGAGCAGTACTTC. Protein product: CASSAGQGFEQYF.

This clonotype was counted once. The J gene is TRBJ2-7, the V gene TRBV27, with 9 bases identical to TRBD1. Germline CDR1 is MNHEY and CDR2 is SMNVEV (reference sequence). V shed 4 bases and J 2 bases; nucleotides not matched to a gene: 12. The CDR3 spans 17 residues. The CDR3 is CASSSQIRTGDPYEQYF. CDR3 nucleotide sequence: TGTGCCAGCAGTTCGCAAATTCGGACAGGGGACCCCTACGAGCAGTACTTC.

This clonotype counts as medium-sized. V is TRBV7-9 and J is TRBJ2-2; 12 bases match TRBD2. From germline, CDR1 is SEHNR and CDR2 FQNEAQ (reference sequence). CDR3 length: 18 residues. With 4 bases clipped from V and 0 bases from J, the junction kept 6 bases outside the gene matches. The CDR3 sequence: CASSYGTSGFSNTGELFF. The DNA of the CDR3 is TGTGCCAGCAGCTACGGGACTAGCGGGTTTTCGAACACCGGGGAGCTGTTTTTT.